What follows are 19 T cell receptor beta chains derived from one specimen sequenced in a study of T cells in Graves' hyperthyroidism and ophthalmopathy. It was RNA transcripts that yielded the amplified TCR beta CDR3 regions. HTBI primers were the set used in a first-round RT-PCR of the TCR CDR3. MiXCR, applied by TCRdb to the multiplex PCR reads, yields one record per CDR3 protein. In the table there are hundreds of thousands of distinct CDR3 sequences, 14% of which are singletons. The sequenced material came from blood. Receptors originate from a woman between 40 and 55 years old with Graves' hyperthyroidism.

This clonotype was seen a handful of times. The CDR3 DNA is TGCGCCAGCAGCTCGGATAATGGAGATGAGCAGTTCTTC. Translation: CASSSDNGDEQFF. This sequence joins TRBV5-1 and TRBJ2-1; D is unresolved. CDR3 length: 13 residues. V gave up 3 bases and J gave up 8 bases, with 12 bases separating them. The V gene's germline CDR1 is SGHRS and CDR2 YFSETQ.

This clonotype was counted a few times. This rearrangement joins TRBV20-1 to TRBJ1-2, with D perhaps TRBD1 (5 bases). Per the germline V gene, CDR1 is DFQATT and CDR2 is SNEGSKA (reference sequence). V lost 6 bases to trimming and J lost 4 bases, with 12 bases between them. The length of the CDR3 is 12 residues. CDR3: CSALDSVYGYTF. The CDR3, as DNA: TGCAGTGCACTTGACAGTGTCTATGGCTACACCTTC.

This clonotype was detected a few times. The chain couples TRBV7-9 to TRBJ1-2; TRBD1 aligns across 8 bases. Trimming at V came to 2 bases and at J to 3 bases, leaving 2 bases not matched to a gene. The CDR3 sequence is 14 residues long. Germline V CDR1 and CDR2: SEHNR, FQNEAQ (reference sequence). CDR3 in amino acids: CASSLPGQDYGYTF. For the CDR3, the DNA is TGTGCCAGCAGCTTACCGGGACAGGACTATGGCTACACCTTC.

This clonotype was observed at least ten times. This rearrangement joins TRBV28 to TRBJ1-5; weak D call: TRBD1 (5 bases). The CDR3 is 16 amino acids. Germline V gene data show CDR1 as MDHEN and CDR2 as SYDVKM. The V and J ends lost 3 bases and 0 bases respectively, with 12 bases between them. The CDR3, as DNA: TGTGCCAGCAGTTTTGGGGGGACCTATAGCAATCAGCCCCAGCATTTT. It encodes CASSFGGTYSNQPQHF.

This clonotype was recorded a few times. A junction boundary mismatches the germline segment, possibly from a read error. The genes are TRBV5-1 and TRBJ2-7, with TRBD1 identical over 7 bases. Germline CDR1 SGHRS, CDR2 YFSETQ. The CDR3 runs to 15 residues. This CDR3 is CASSPETGPSHEQYF. CDR3 DNA sequence: TGCGCCAGCAGCCCCGAGACAGGGCCCTCCCACGAGCAGTACTTC. The entire variable domain, with the rest obtained from reference TRBV5-1 and TRBJ2-7, is as follows: KAGVTQTPRYLIKTRGQQVTLSCSPISGHRSVSWYQQTPGQGLQFLFEYFSETQRNKGNFPGRFSGRQFSNSRSEMNVSTLELGDSALYLCASSPETGPSHEQYFGPGTRLTVT.

This clonotype was counted at least ten times. The chain couples TRBV6-1 to TRBJ2-7; 11 positions match TRBD2. The trim removed 7 bases at V and 2 bases at J, leaving 1 base unmatched. The CDR3 extends over 13 amino acids. In germline, CDR1 is MNHNS, CDR2 SASEGT. The CDR3 reads CASMTSGAYEQYF. The CDR3 nucleotides read TGTGCCAGCATGACTAGCGGGGCCTACGAGCAGTACTTC.

A few counts support this clonotype. This chain joins TRBV9 and TRBJ2-3; D unresolved. Germline-derived CDR1 and CDR2 are SGDLS and YYNGEE. The CDR3 covers 12 residues. V shed 3 bases and J shed 5 bases, with 7 bases lying between them. This CDR3 reads CASSAVIDTQYF. The CDR3 nucleotides are TGTGCCAGCAGCGCAGTTATAGATACGCAGTATTTT.

A few counts support this clonotype. V is TRBV4-1 and J is TRBJ2-1; TRBD2 might be the D (5 bases). This CDR3 region has 17 residues. V shed 0 bases and J shed 2 bases, with 14 bases lying between them. CDR1 is MGHRA and CDR2 is YSYEKL in the germline V gene. Here the CDR3 DNA reads TGCGCCAGCAGCCAAGATAGGAGCGGAACACCCTACAATGAGCAGTTCTTC. Its protein product is CASSQDRSGTPYNEQFF.

This clonotype was seen ten or more times. The DNA for the CDR3 is TGTGCCATCAGTGCGATTCAACGGCAAAGCTCCTACGAGCAGTACTTC. Amino acids: CAISAIQRQSSYEQYF. The V call is TRBV10-3, the J call TRBJ2-7; no clear D. V lost 4 bases and J 0 bases, leaving 16 bases between the germline ends. The germline gives CDR1 ENHRY, CDR2 SYGVKD. This CDR3 has 16 residues.

With regard to this clonotype: A much larger clonotype is one base distant, so this may be a read error. The chain is built from TRBV9 and TRBJ2-3, with D possibly called TRBD1 or TRBD2 (5 bases each). V shed 0 bases and J shed 0 bases, with 8 bases lying between them. The CDR3 sequence is 15 residues long. Germline-derived CDR1 and CDR2 are SGDLS and YYNGEE. Written as DNA, the CDR3 is TGTGCCAGCAGCGTAGATGGGGACAGCACAGATACGCAGTATTTT. As protein: CASSVDGDSTDTQYF.

This clonotype was found many times. The V gene is TRBV12-3 or TRBV12-4, the J gene TRBJ2-3; the match to TRBD2 covers 8 bases. V was pared by 6 bases and J by 0 bases, with 5 bases of the junction left unmatched. The CDR3 covers 15 residues. The CDR3 coding sequence is TGTGCCAGCAGCTTTCTAGCGGGCAGCACAGATACGCAGTATTTT. It is translated as CASSFLAGSTDTQYF.

This clonotype occurred many times. V usage is TRBV7-9 and J usage is TRBJ2-7; tentatively, D is TRBD1 or TRBD2 (6 bases each). Germline CDR1 SEHNR, CDR2 FQNEAQ (reference sequence). The CDR3 length is 16 residues. The V end was cut by 1 base, the J end by 3 bases, with 16 bases between. CDR3 DNA: TGTGCCAGCAGCTTAGGTGCCCGGGGGCCCCGCTACGAGCAGTACTTC. Translation: CASSLGARGPRYEQYF.

This clonotype was counted ten times or more. The J gene is TRBJ1-5, the V gene TRBV12-3 or TRBV12-4; 7 positions agree with TRBD1. V was pared by 10 bases and J by 1 base, with 4 bases of the junction left unmatched. CDR3 size: 13 residues. DNA of the CDR3: TGTGCCACCTCGGGACAGAGCAATCAGCCCCAGCATTTT. Its protein is CATSGQSNQPQHF.

This clonotype was counted between two and nine times. This rearrangement joins TRBV20-1 to TRBJ2-4; D remains unclear. Germline V gene lookup returns CDR1 DFQATT and CDR2 SNEGSKA (reference sequence). The V gene lost 3 bases and the J gene lost 1 base, with 4 bases spanning the gap. The CDR3 contains 12 residues. Here the CDR3 DNA reads TGCAGTGCTAGTTTTGCCAAAAACATTCAGTACTTC. This translates into CSASFAKNIQYF.

This clonotype was observed many times. V gene TRBV20-1 combines with J gene TRBJ2-3, with TRBD2 identical over 9 bases. Losses at the gene ends were 6 bases for V and 1 base for J; bases not matched to a gene: 8. This CDR3 has 15 residues. Germline V gene lookup returns CDR1 DFQATT and CDR2 SNEGSKA (reference sequence). CDR3 sequence reads: CSAPNSGRRTDTQYF. CDR3 in DNA: TGCAGTGCGCCTAATAGCGGGAGACGCACAGATACGCAGTATTTT.

This clonotype was recorded at least ten times. In DNA, the CDR3 is TGTGCCAGCAGCTTAGAGGCCGGACAGCCCTACGAGCAGTACTTC. This sequence encodes CASSLEAGQPYEQYF. The J gene is TRBJ2-7, the V gene TRBV11-2; possible D gene TRBD1, 6 bases. Trimming left V 0 bases short and J 2 bases short, with 11 bases between. This CDR3 spans 15 amino acids. Germline V gives CDR1 SGHAT, CDR2 FQNNGV.

The chain links TRBV4-1 to TRBJ2-2; the D is unclear. Germline V gene sequence: CDR1 MGHRA, CDR2 YSYEKL. The germline V and J ends were trimmed by 1 base and 0 bases, with 6 bases remaining between them. This CDR3 has 15 amino acids. The DNA for the CDR3 is TGCGCCAGCAGCCAAGCCCCTACGAACACCGGGGAGCTGTTTTTT. This sequence encodes CASSQAPTNTGELFF.

This clonotype was detected many times. The chain links TRBV28 to TRBJ2-7; D is undetermined. The CDR3 is 12 amino acids. The V end was cut by 5 bases, the J end by 3 bases, with 8 bases between. Looked up from germline, CDR1 is MDHEN and CDR2 is SYDVKM. DNA of the CDR3: TGTGCCAGCAGTCGGTTATTCTACGAGCAGTACTTC. Protein product: CASSRLFYEQYF. Complete variable domain (other parts from reference TRBV28 and TRBJ2-7): DVKVTQSSRYLVKRTGEKVFLECVQDMDHENMFWYRQDPGLGLRLIYFSYDVKMKEKGDIPEGYSVSREKKERFSLILESASTNQTSMYLCASSRLFYEQYFGPGTRLTVT.

This clonotype appeared a few times. This chain connects TRBV19 to TRBJ1-2, with D unclear. CDR1 is LNHDA and CDR2 is SQIVND in the germline V gene (reference sequence). With 8 bases removed from V and 3 bases from J, the gap between germline ends came to 16 bases. This CDR3 is built from 14 residues. DNA of the CDR3: TGTGCCAGTCAATGGGGATACCTAGACTATGGCTACACCTTC. It encodes CASQWGYLDYGYTF.